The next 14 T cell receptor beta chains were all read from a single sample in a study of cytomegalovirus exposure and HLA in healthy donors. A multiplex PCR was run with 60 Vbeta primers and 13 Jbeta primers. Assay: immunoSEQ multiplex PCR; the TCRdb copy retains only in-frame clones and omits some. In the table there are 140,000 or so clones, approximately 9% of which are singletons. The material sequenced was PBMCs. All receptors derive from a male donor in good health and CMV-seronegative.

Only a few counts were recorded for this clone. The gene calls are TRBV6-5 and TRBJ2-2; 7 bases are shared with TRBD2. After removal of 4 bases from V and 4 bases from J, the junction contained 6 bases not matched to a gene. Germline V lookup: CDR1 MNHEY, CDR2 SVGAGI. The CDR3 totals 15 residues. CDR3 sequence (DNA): TGTGCCAGCAGTTCGGGGGAGGGGAGCACCGGGGAGCTGTTTTTT. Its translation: CASSSGEGSTGELFF.

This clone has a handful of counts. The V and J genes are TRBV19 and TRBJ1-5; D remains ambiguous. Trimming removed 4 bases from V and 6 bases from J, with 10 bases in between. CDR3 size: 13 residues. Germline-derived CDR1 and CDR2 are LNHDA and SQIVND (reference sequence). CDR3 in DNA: TGTGCCAGTAGTAGAGACCCCGGTCAGCCCCAGCATTTT. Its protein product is CASSRDPGQPQHF. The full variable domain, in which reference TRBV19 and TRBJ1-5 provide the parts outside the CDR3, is DGGITQSPKYLFRKEGQNVTLSCEQNLNHDAMYWYRQDPGQGLRLIYYSQIVNDFQKGDIAEGYSVSREKKESFPLTVTSAQKNPTAFYLCASSRDPGQPQHFGDGTRLSIL.

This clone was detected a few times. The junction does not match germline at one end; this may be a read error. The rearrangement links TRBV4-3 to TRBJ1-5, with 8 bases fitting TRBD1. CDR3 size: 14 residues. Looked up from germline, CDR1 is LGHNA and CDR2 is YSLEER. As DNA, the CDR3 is TGCACCAGCAGCCCTCGGACAGGGAATCAGCCCCAGCATTTT. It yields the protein CTSSPRTGNQPQHF.

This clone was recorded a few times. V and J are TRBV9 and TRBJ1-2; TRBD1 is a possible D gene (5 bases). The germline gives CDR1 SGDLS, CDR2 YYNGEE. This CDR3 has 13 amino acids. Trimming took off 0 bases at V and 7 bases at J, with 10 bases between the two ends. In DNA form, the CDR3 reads TGTGCCAGCAGCGTAGTGGCAGGGCTTGGCTACACCTTC. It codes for CASSVVAGLGYTF.

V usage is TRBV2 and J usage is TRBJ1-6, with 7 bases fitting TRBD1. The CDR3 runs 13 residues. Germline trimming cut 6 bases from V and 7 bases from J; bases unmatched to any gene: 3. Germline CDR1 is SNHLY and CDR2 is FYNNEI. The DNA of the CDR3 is TGTGCCAGCAGCGACAGGGAAAATTCACCCCTCCACTTT. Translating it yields CASSDRENSPLHF.

CDR3 loop: CASSYDWDRMNTEAFF. The CDR3 bases are TGTGCCAGCAGTTACGATTGGGACAGGATGAACACTGAAGCTTTCTTT. The V call is TRBV6-5, the J call TRBJ1-1, with 8 bases that match TRBD1. Trimming at V came to 2 bases and at J to 0 bases, leaving 5 bases not matched to a gene. The germline V gene encodes CDR1 MNHEY and CDR2 SVGAGI. This CDR3 has 16 amino acids.

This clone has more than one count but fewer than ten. The CDR3 coding sequence is TGCAGCGTTTTACAGGAAAACTATGGCTACACCTTC. This codes for CSVLQENYGYTF. J is TRBJ1-2 and V is TRBV29-1, with a tentative D call TRBD1 (5 bases). The CDR3 runs 12 residues. Trimming took off 5 bases at V and 2 bases at J, with 9 bases between the two ends. Germline values: CDR1 SQVTM, CDR2 ANQGSEA.

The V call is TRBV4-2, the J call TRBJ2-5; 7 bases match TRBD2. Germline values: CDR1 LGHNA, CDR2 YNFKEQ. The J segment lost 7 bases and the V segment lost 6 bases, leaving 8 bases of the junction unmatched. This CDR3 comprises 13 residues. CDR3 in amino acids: CASRGGESGTQYF. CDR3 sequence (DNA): TGTGCCAGCAGGGGGGGGGAATCGGGGACCCAGTACTTC.

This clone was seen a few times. The CDR3 DNA sequence: TGCAGCGGGTTCGCAGGGGAAGCAGATACGCAGTATTTT. Its translation is CSGFAGEADTQYF. The genes are TRBV29-1 and TRBJ2-3; TRBD1 might be the D (6 bases). CDR1 is SQVTM, CDR2 ANQGSEA, per germline. This CDR3 contains 13 residues. Trimming pared 7 bases from V and 4 bases from J, leaving 15 bases between.

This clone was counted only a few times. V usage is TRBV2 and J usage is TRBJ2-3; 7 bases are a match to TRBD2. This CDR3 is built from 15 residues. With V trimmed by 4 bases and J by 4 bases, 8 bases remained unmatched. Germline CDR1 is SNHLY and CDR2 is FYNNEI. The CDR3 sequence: CASSGAGALSDTQYF. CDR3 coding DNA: TGTGCCAGCAGTGGGGCGGGAGCGTTGTCAGATACGCAGTATTTT.

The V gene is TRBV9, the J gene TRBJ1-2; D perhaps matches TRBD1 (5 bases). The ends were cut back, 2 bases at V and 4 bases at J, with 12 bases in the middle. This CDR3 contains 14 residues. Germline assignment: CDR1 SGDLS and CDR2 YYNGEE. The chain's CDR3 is CASSVDTGFYGYTF. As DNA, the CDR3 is TGTGCCAGCAGCGTGGACACAGGATTCTATGGCTACACCTTC.

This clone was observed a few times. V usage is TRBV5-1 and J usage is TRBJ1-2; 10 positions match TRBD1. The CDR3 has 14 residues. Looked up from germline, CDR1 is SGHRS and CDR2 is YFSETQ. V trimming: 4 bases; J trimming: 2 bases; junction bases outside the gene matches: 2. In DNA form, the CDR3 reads TGCGCCAGCAGCATGGGACAGGGGAACTATGGCTACACCTTC. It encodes CASSMGQGNYGYTF.

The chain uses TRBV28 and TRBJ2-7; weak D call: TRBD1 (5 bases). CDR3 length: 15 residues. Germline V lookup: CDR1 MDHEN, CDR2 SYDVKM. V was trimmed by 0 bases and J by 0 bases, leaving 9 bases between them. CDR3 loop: CASSLWDTTSYEQYF. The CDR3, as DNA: TGTGCCAGCAGTTTATGGGACACCACCTCCTACGAGCAGTACTTC. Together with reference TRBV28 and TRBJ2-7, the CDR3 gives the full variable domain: DVKVTQSSRYLVKRTGEKVFLECVQDMDHENMFWYRQDPGLGLRLIYFSYDVKMKEKGDIPEGYSVSREKKERFSLILESASTNQTSMYLCASSLWDTTSYEQYFGPGTRLTVT.

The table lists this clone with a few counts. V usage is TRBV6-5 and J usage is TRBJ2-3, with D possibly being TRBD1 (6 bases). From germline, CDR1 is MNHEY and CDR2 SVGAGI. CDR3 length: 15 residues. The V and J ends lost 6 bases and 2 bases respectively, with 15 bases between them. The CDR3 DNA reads TGTGCCAGCAGCCAAGGACAGCCTTACACAGATACGCAGTATTTT. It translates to CASSQGQPYTDTQYF.